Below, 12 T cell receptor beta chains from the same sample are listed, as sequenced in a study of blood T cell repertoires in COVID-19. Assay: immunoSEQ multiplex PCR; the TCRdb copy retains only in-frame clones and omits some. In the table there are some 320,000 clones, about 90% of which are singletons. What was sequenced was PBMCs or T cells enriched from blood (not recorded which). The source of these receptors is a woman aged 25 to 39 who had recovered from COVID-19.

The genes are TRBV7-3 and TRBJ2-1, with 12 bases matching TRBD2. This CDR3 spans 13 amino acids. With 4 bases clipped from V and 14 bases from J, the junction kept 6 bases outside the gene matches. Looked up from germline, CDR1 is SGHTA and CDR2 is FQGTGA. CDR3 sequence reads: CASSSSGGAPEFF. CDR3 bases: TGTGCCAGCAGCTCTAGCGGGGGGGCTCCGGAGTTCTTC.

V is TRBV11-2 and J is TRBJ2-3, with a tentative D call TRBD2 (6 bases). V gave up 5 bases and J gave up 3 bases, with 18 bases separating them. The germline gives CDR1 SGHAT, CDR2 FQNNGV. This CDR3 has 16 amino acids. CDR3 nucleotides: TGTGCCAGCAGCCTTCTAGGTGGAGGGGCGACAGATACGCAGTATTTT. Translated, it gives CASSLLGGGATDTQYF.

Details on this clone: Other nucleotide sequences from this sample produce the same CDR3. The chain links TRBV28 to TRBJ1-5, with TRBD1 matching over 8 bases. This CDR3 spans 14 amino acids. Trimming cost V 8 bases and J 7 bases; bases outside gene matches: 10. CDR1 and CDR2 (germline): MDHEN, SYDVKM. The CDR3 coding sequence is TGTGCCAGCTCCCCGGGACAGGCTTACCAGCCCCAGCATTTT. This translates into CASSPGQAYQPQHF. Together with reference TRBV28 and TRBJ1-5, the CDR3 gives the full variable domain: DVKVTQSSRYLVKRTGEKVFLECVQDMDHENMFWYRQDPGLGLRLIYFSYDVKMKEKGDIPEGYSVSREKKERFSLILESASTNQTSMYLCASSPGQAYQPQHFGDGTRLSIL.

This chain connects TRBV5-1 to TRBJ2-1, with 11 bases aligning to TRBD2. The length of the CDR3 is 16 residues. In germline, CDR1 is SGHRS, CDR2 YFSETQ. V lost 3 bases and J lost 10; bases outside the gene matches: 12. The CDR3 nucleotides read TGCGCCAGCAGCTCGATACCGACTAGCGGGGAGGGGGAGCAGTTCTTC. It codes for CASSSIPTSGEGEQFF.

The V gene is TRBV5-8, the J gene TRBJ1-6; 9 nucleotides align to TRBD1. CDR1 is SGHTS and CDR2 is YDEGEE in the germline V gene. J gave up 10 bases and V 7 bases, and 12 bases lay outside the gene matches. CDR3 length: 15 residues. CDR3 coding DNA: TGTGCCAGCGGACGAACCGGGACAGGGCTGTCACCCCTCCACTTT. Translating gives CASGRTGTGLSPLHF.

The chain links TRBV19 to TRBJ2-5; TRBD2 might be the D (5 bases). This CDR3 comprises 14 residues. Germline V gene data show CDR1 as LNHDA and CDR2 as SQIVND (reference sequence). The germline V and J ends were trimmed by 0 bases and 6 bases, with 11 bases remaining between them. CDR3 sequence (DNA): TGTGCCAGTAGTATAGACCCGGGGAGTCAGACCCAGTACTTC. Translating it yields CASSIDPGSQTQYF.

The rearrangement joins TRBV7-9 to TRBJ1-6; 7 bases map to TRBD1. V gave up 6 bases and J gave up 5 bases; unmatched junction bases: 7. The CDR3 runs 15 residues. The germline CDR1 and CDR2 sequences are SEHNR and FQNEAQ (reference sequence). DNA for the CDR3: TGTGCCAGCAGTCGGCCGGGGACAGATAATTCACCCCTCCACTTT. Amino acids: CASSRPGTDNSPLHF. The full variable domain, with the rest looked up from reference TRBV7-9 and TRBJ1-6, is DTGVSQNPRHKITKRGQNVTFRCDPISEHNRLYWYRQTLGQGPEFLTYFQNEAQLEKSRLLSDRFSAERPKGSFSTLEIQRTEQGDSAMYLCASSRPGTDNSPLHFGNGTRLTVT.

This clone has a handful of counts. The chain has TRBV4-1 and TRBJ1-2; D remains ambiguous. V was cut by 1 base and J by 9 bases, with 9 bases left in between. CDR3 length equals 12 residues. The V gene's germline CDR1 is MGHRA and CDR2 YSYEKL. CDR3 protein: CASSQGASRYTF. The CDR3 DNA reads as TGCGCCAGCAGCCAAGGGGCGAGCCGCTACACCTTC.

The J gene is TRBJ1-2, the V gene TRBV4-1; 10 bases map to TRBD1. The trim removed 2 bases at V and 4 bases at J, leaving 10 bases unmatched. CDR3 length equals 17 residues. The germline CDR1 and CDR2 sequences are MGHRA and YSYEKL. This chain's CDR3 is CASSQPRQGALSYGYTF. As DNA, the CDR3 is TGCGCCAGCAGCCAACCCCGACAGGGGGCGTTATCCTATGGCTACACCTTC.

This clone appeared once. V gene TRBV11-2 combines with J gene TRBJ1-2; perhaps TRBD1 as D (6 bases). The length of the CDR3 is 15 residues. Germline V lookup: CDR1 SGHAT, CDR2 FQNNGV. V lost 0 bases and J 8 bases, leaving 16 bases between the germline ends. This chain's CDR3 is CASSLDRYREHGYTF. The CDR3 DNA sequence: TGTGCCAGCAGCTTAGATCGATACAGGGAGCACGGCTACACCTTC.

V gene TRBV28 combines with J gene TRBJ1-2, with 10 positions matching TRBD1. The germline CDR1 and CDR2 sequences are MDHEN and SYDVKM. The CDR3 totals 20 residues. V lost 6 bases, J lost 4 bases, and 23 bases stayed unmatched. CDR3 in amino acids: CASRNIPGQGEQGNVYGYTF. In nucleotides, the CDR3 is TGTGCCAGCAGAAATATACCAGGACAGGGGGAACAGGGGAACGTCTATGGCTACACCTTC.

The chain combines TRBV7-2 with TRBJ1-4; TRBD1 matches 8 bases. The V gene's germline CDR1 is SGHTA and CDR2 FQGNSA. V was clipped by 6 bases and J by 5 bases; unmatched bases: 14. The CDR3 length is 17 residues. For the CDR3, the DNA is TGTGCCAGCAGTCAGATGGCTCAGGGGGCGGTCAATGAAAAACTGTTTTTT. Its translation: CASSQMAQGAVNEKLFF.